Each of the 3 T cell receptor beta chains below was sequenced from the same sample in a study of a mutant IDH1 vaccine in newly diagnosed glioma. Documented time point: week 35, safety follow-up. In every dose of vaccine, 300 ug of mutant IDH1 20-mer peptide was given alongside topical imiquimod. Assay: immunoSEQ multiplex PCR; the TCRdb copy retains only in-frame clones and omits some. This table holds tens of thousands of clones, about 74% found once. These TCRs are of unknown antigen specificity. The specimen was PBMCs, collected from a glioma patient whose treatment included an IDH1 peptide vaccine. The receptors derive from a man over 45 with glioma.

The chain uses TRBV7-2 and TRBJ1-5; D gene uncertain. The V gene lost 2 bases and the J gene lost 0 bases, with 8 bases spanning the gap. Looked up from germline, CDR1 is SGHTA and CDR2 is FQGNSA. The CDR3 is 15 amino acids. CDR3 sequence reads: CASSLLGYSNQPQHF. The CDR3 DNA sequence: TGTGCCAGCAGCTTATTGGGATATAGCAATCAGCCCCAGCATTTT.

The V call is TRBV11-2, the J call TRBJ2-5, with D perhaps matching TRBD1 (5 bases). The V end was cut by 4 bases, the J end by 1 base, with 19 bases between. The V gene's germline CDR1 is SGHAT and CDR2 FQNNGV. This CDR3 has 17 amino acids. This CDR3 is CASSSIQGDTSQETQYF. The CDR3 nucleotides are TGTGCCAGCAGCTCCATTCAGGGTGACACTTCCCAAGAGACCCAGTACTTC. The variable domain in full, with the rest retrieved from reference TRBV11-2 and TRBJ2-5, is EAGVAQSPRYKIIEKRQSVAFWCNPISGHATLYWYQQILGQGPKLLIQFQNNGVVDDSQLPKDRFSAERLKGVDSTLKIQPAKLEDSAVYLCASSSIQGDTSQETQYFGPGTRLLVL.

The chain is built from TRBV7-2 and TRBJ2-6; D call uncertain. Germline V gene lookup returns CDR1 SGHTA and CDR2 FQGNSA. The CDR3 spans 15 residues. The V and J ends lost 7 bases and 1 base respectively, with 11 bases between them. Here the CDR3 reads CASTIPPSGANVLTF. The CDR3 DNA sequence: TGTGCCAGCACTATACCCCCATCTGGGGCCAACGTCCTGACTTTC.